This TCR beta chain was retrieved from a study of T-cell reconstitution after alpha-beta-depleted transplantation in children. Study-wide findings and caveats: Expanded graft clones numbering several hundred reportedly gave rise to alpha-beta T cells about two months after transplant. Surviving recipient T cells and thymic progenitors underlay high day-60 TCRbeta diversity in some patients.

TCRbeta library preparation incorporated unique molecular identifiers. TCRdb reanalysed the PCR reads using MiXCR and keeps one entry per CDR3 protein. The sample yields about 580,000 distinct CDR3 sequences, roughly 23% seen once. About this clonotype: Its antigen remains unidentified.

CDR3 length: 12 amino acids. The germline CDR1 and CDR2 sequences are SEHNR and FQNEAQ (reference sequence). V dropped 4 bases and J dropped 9 bases, with 13 bases sitting between them. This clonotype was obtained from a boy younger than two who had a stem cell transplant for acute myeloid leukemia, so the T cells may come from the graft donor. The sequenced sample was PBMCs, mostly from graft donor cells, obtained 360 days after TCRalphabeta/CD19-depleted stem cell transplant. The chain links TRBV7-9 to TRBJ2-7; tentatively, D is TRBD1 (6 bases). The CDR3 coding sequence is TGTGCCAGCAGCTCGAGGACAGTCGGGCAGTACTTC. The encoded protein is CASSSRTVGQYF. Based on the CDR3 plus reference TRBV7-9 and TRBJ2-7, the full variable domain is DTGVSQNPRHKITKRGQNVTFRCDPISEHNRLYWYRQTLGQGPEFLTYFQNEAQLEKSRLLSDRFSAERPKGSFSTLEIQRTEQGDSAMYLCASSSRTVGQYFGPGTRLTVT.